This T cell receptor beta chain was documented in a study of T cells after yellow fever vaccination. Notes on the study in general: A large majority of primary-vaccination clones showed up again after the booster (about 96% CD4, about 90% CD8). Abundant clonotypes (contaminants from the bulk population) could be present in FACS-sorted repertoires.

This clonotype has just a few counts. The antigen remains unidentified. Synthesis of TCR cDNA relied on 5'RACE template switching, which attached a universal primer site and UMIs. TCRdb re-derived calls from the 5' RACE reads in MiXCR, one entry per CDR3 protein. The sample lists 510,000 or so distinct CDR3 sequences; around 21% were seen once. Sequenced here: PBMCs, sampled 15 days after the yellow fever booster vaccination. The TCR sequence derives from a man aged 25 to 45 who received the YFV17D yellow fever vaccine.

CDR3 nucleotides: TGTGCCAGCAGCCATGAGTACGAGCAGTACTTC. Translation: CASSHEYEQYF. The chain is built from TRBV14 and TRBJ2-7; D unresolved. The V end was cut by 3 bases, the J end by 4 bases, with 4 bases between. The germline V gene encodes CDR1 SGHDN and CDR2 FVKESK. The CDR3 is 11 residues long.